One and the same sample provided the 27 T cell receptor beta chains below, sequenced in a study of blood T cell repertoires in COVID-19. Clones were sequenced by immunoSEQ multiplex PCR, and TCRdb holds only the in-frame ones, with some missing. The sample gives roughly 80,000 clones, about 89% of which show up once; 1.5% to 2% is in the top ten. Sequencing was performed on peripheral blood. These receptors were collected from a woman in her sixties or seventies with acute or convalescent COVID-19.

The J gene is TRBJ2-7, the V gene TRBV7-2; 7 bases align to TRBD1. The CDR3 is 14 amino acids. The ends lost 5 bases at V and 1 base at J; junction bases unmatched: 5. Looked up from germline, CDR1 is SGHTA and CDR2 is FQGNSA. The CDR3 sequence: CASSQGVGSYEQYF. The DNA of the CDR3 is TGTGCCAGCAGCCAGGGGGTAGGGTCCTACGAGCAGTACTTC.

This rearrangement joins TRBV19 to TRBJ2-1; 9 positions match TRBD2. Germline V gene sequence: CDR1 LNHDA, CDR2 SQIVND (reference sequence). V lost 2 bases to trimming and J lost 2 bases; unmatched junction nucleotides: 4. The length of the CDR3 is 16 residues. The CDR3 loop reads CASSINSGSTYNEQFF. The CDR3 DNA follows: TGTGCCAGTAGTATAAATAGCGGGAGTACCTACAATGAGCAGTTCTTC.

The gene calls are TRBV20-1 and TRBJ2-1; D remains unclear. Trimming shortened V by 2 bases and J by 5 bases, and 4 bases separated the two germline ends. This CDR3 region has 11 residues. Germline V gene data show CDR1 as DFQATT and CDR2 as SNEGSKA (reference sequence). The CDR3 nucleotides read TGCAGTGCTAGACAGGACAATGAGCAGTTCTTC. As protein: CSARQDNEQFF.

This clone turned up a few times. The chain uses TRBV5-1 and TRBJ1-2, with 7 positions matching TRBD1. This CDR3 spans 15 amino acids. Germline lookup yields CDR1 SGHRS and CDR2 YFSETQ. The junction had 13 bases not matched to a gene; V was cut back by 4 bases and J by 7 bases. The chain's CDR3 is CASSMTGMSVGGYTF. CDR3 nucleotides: TGCGCCAGCAGCATGACAGGGATGTCAGTGGGTGGCTACACCTTC.

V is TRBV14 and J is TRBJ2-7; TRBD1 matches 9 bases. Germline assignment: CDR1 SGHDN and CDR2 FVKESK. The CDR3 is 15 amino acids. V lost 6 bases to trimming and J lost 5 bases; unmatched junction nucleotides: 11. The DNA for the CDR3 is TGTGCCAGCAGTCAGGGCTGGACAGGGGTCAACGAGCAGTACTTC. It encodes CASSQGWTGVNEQYF.

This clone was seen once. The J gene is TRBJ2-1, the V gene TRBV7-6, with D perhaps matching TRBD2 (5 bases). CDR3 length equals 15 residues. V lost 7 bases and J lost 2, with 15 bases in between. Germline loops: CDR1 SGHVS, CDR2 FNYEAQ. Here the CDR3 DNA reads TGTGCCAGCACAGCTATGACCGGGGCCTACAATGAGCAGTTCTTC. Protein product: CASTAMTGAYNEQFF. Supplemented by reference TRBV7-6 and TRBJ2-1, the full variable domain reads GAGVSQSPRYKVTKRGQDVALRCDPISGHVSLYWYRQALGQGPEFLTYFNYEAQQDKSGLPNDRFSAERPEGSISTLTIQRTEQRDSAMYRCASTAMTGAYNEQFFGPGTRLTVL.

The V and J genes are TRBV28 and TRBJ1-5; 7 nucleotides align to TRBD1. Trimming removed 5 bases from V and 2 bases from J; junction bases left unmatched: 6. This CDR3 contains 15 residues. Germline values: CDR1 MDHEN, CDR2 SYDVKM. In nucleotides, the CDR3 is TGTGCCAGCAGTCGTACAGGGGAAGGCAATCAGCCCCAGCATTTT. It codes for CASSRTGEGNQPQHF.

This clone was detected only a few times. The DNA for the CDR3 is TGTGCCAGCAGCTTGAGTAGCGGGACGCTCTCCTACGAGCAGTACTTC. Its protein is CASSLSSGTLSYEQYF. The chain combines TRBV5-4 with TRBJ2-7; 8 bases fit TRBD2. CDR1 is SGHNT, CDR2 YYREEE, per germline (reference sequence). The CDR3 covers 16 residues. Losses at the gene ends were 1 base for V and 0 bases for J; bases not matched to a gene: 6.

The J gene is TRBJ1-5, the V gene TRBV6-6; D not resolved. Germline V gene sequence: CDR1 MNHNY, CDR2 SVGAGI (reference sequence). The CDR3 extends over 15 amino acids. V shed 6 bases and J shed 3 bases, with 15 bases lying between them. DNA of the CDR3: TGTGCCAGCAGACCTCCGGGATCCAACAATCAGCCCCAGCATTTT. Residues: CASRPPGSNNQPQHF.

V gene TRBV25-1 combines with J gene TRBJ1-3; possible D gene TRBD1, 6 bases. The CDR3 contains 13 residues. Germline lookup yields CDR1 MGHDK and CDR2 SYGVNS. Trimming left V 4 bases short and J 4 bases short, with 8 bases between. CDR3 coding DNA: TGTGCCAGCAGTGGACAGGTCGGAAACACCATATATTTT. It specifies CASSGQVGNTIYF.

The CDR3 region has the DNA TGTGCCAGCAGCCAAGATGGGGCCAGGGTTTATGGCTACACCTTC. The encoded protein is CASSQDGARVYGYTF. The rearrangement links TRBV3-1 (or the pseudogene TRBV3-2) to TRBJ1-2; a weak D match, TRBD1 (5 bases). Germline V gene data show CDR1 as LGHDT and CDR2 as YNNKEL (reference sequence). The V end was cut by 0 bases, the J end by 5 bases, with 13 bases between. This CDR3 has 15 amino acids.

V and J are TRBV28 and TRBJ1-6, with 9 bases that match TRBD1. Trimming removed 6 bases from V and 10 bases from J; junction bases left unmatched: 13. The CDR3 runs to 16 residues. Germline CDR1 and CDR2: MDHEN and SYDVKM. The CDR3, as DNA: TGTGCCAGCAGGACAGGGGGTATAGGTTTCGGCTCACCCCTCCACTTT. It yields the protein CASRTGGIGFGSPLHF.

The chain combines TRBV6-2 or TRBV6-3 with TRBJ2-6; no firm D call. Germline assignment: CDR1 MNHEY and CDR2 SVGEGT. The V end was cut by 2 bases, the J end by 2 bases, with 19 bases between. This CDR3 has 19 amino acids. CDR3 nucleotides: TGTGCCAGCAGTTACATTACCGCGAGGCCGAACCCTGGGGCCAACGTCCTGACTTTC. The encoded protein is CASSYITARPNPGANVLTF.

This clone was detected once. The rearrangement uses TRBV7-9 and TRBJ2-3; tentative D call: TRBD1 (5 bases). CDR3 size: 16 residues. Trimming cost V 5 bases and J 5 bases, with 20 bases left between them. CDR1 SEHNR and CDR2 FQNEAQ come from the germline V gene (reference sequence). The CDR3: CASSGEVQGFGDTQYF. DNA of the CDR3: TGTGCCAGCAGCGGAGAGGTTCAGGGATTCGGAGATACGCAGTATTTT. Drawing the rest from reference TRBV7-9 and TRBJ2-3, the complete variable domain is DTGVSQNPRHKITKRGQNVTFRCDPISEHNRLYWYRQTLGQGPEFLTYFQNEAQLEKSRLLSDRFSAERPKGSFSTLEIQRTEQGDSAMYLCASSGEVQGFGDTQYFGPGTRLTVL.

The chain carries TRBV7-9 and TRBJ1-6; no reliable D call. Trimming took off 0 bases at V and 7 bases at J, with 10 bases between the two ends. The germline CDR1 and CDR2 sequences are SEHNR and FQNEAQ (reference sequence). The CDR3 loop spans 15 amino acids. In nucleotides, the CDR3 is TGTGCCAGCAGCTTAGCCAGACTAGCCAATTCACCCCTCCACTTT. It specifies CASSLARLANSPLHF. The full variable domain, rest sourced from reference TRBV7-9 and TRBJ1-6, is DTGVSQNPRHKITKRGQNVTFRCDPISEHNRLYWYRQTLGQGPEFLTYFQNEAQLEKSRLLSDRFSAERPKGSFSTLEIQRTEQGDSAMYLCASSLARLANSPLHFGNGTRLTVT.

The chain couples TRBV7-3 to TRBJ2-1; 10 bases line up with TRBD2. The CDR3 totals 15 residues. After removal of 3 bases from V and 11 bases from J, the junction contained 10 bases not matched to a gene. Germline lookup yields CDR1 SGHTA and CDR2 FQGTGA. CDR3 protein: CASSFSGGATGKQFF. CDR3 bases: TGTGCCAGCAGCTTCAGCGGGGGGGCTACCGGAAAGCAGTTCTTC.

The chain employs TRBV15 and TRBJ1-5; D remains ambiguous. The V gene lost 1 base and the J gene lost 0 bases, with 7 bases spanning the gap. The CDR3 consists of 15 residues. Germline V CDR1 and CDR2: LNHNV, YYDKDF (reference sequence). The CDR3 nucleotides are TGTGCCACCAGCAGAGCCGGGATTAGCAATCAGCCCCAGCATTTT. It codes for CATSRAGISNQPQHF.

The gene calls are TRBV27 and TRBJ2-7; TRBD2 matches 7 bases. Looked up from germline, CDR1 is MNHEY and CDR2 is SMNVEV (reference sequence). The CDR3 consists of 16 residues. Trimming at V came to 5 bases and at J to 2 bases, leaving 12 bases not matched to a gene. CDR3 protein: CASSRNLADYPYEQYF. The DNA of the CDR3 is TGTGCCAGCAGTAGAAACCTAGCGGACTACCCCTACGAGCAGTACTTC.

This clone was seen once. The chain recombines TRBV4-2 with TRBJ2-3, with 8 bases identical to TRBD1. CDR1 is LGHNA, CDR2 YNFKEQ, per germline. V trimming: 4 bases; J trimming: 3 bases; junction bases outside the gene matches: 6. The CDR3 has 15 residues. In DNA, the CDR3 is TGTGCCAGCAGCCTGAAGACAGGGGATACAGATACGCAGTATTTT. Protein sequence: CASSLKTGDTDTQYF.

The CDR3: CASSFGVWNEQFF. CDR3 DNA: TGCGCCAGCAGCTTCGGGGTGTGGAATGAGCAGTTCTTC. The chain couples TRBV5-1 to TRBJ2-1; a possible D gene is TRBD2 (5 bases). CDR1 and CDR2 from the germline V gene are SGHRS and YFSETQ. V lost 2 bases to trimming and J lost 7 bases, with 10 bases between them. CDR3 length equals 13 residues. The full variable domain, completed using reference TRBV5-1 and TRBJ2-1, is KAGVTQTPRYLIKTRGQQVTLSCSPISGHRSVSWYQQTPGQGLQFLFEYFSETQRNKGNFPGRFSGRQFSNSRSEMNVSTLELGDSALYLCASSFGVWNEQFFGPGTRLTVL.

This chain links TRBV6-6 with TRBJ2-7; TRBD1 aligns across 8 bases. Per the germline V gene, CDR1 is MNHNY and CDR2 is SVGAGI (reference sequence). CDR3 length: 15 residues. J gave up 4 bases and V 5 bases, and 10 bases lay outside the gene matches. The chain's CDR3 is CASSPGQADRYEQYF. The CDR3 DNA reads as TGTGCCAGCAGTCCGGGACAGGCTGATAGGTACGAGCAGTACTTC.

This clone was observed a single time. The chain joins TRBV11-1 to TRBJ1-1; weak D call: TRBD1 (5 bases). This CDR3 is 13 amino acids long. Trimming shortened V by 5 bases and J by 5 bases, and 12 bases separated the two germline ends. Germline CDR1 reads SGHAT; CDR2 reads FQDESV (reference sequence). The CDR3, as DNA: TGTGCCAGCAGCCGGGGGGAGGAAACTGAAGCTTTCTTT. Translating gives CASSRGEETEAFF.

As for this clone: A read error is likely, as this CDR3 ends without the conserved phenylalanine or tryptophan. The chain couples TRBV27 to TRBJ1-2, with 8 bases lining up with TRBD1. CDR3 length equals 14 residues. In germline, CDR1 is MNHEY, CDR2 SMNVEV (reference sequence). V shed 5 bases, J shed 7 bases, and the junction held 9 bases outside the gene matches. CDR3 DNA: TGTGCCAGCAGTACCGGACAGGGACACTCTGGCTACACCCTC. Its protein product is CASSTGQGHSGYTL.

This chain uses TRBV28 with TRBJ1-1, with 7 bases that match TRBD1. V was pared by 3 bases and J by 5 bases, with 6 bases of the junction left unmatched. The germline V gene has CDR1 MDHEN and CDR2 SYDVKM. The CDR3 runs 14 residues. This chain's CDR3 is CASSLVLGQTEAFF. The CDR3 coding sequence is TGTGCCAGCAGTTTGGTGCTGGGACAGACTGAAGCTTTCTTT.

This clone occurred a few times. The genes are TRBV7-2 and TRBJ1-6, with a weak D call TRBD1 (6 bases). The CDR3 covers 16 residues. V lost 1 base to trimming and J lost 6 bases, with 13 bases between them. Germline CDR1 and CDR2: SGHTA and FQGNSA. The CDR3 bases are TGTGCCAGCAGCTTAGGGACGGACAGATCTAATTCACCCCTCCACTTT. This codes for CASSLGTDRSNSPLHF.

The CDR3 region has the DNA TGTGCCAGCAGTTTTACGACAGGAGATAACAATGAGCAGTTCTTC. This encodes CASSFTTGDNNEQFF. The chain recombines TRBV6-5 with TRBJ2-1; D is possibly TRBD1 (6 bases). CDR3 length: 15 amino acids. The germline V and J ends were trimmed by 4 bases and 5 bases, with 15 bases remaining between them. Per the germline V gene, CDR1 is MNHEY and CDR2 is SVGAGI.

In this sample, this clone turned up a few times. In nucleotides, the CDR3 is TGTGCCAGCAGTTTAGGGCAGGCGTACAATGAGCAGTTCTTC. It specifies CASSLGQAYNEQFF. The V call is TRBV28, the J call TRBJ2-1, with D unresolved. This CDR3 contains 14 residues. Deletions cut 2 bases from V and 4 bases from J, with 9 bases between. The germline CDR1 and CDR2 sequences are MDHEN and SYDVKM.